These T cell receptor beta chains were read from a single sample in a study of T cells after yellow fever vaccination. TCRdb re-derived calls from the 5' RACE reads in MiXCR, one entry per CDR3 protein. Of roughly 74,000 distinct CDR3 sequences in the sample, roughly 6.9% were seen once. The starting material was CD8+ T cells sorted from PBMCs, obtained roughly 5 days after the first yellow fever vaccination. These receptors were collected from a man younger than 30 who received the YFV17D yellow fever vaccine. CDR3s include the opening cysteine and the closing phenylalanine or tryptophan.

CASSLGEVATNEKLFF	TRBV5-1	TRBJ1-4
CSARGARQRNTEAFF	TRBV20-1	TRBJ1-1
CSARTGANSPLHF	TRBV29-1	TRBJ1-6
CAMGPGGRHNEQFF	TRBV5-6	TRBJ2-1
CASSGQGRTEAFF	TRBV6-5	TRBJ1-1
CASSHTGTRYEQFF	TRBV12-3/TRBV12-4	TRBJ2-1
CASSLAMYNEQFF	TRBV5-4	TRBJ2-1
CASSLGTVGTEAFF	TRBV5-1	TRBJ1-1
CASSLGQEDPGKLFF	TRBV7-6	TRBJ1-4
CASSSGLAAHQETQYF	TRBV5-5	TRBJ2-5
CASSPLGGRTDTQYF	TRBV7-9	TRBJ2-3
CAWSVLAGSYNEQFF	TRBV30	TRBJ2-1
CASSLAPDTQYF	TRBV13	TRBJ2-3
CASTPQDRGPDTQYF	TRBV9	TRBJ2-3
CASSQRAPTNEKLFF	TRBV4-2	TRBJ1-4
CASSLGQAGELFF	TRBV5-1	TRBJ2-2
CASSQVRLGNTEAFF	TRBV4-3	TRBJ1-1
CSMKRGGQIREQFF	TRBV20-1	TRBJ2-1
CASSFNRVVNTGELFF	TRBV7-2	TRBJ2-2
CASADSYSYNEQFF	TRBV19	TRBJ2-1
CASSQAPPGRRLSELFF	TRBV4-1	TRBJ2-2